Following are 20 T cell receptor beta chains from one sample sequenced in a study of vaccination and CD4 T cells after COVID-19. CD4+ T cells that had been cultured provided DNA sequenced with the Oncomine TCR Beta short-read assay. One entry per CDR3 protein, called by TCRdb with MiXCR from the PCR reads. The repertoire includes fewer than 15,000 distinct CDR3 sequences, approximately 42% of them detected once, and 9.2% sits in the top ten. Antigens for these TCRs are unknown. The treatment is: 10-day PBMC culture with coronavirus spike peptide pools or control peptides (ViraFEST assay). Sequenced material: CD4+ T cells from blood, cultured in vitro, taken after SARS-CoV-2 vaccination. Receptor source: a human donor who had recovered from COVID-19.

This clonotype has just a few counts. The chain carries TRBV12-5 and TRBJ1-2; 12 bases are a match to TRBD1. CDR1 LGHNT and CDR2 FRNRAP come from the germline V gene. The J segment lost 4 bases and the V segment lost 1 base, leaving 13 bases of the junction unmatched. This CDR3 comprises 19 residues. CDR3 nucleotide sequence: TGTGCTAGTGGTTTGGATAAGGGTTCCGGGACAGGGGGCGCCTATGGCTACACCTTC. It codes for CASGLDKGSGTGGAYGYTF.

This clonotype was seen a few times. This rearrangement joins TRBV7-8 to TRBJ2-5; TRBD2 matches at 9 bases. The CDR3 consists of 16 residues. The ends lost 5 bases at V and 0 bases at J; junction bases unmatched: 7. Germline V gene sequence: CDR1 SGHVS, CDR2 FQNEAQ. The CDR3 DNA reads TGTGCCAGCAGCCCAGGGGCGGGAGGGTACCAAGAGACCCAGTACTTC. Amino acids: CASSPGAGGYQETQYF.

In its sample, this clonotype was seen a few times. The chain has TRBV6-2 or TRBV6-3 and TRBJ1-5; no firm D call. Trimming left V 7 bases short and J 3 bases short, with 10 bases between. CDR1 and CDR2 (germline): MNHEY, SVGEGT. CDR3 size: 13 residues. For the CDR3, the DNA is TGTGCCAGCAAGTCCGGGCTCAATCAGCCCCAGCATTTT. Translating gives CASKSGLNQPQHF.

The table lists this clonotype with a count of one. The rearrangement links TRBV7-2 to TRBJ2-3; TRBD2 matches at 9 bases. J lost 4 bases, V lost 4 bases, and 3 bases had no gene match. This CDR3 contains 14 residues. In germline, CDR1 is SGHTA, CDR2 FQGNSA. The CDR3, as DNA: TGTGCCAGCAGCTCCGGACTAGCGCCAGATACGCAGTATTTT. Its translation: CASSSGLAPDTQYF.

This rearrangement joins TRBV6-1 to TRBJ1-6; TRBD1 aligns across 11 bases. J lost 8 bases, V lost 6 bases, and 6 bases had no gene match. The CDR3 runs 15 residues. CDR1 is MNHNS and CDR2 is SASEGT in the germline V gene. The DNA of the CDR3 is TGTGCCAGCAGAAGGGACAGGGGGGATTATTCACCCCTCCACTTT. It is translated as CASRRDRGDYSPLHF.

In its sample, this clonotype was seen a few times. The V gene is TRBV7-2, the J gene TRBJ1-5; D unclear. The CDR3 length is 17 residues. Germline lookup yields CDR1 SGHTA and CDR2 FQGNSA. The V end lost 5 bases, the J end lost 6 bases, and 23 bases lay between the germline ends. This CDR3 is CASSPVNGPPKGQPQHF. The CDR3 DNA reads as TGTGCCAGCAGCCCCGTCAATGGGCCCCCTAAGGGTCAGCCCCAGCATTTT.

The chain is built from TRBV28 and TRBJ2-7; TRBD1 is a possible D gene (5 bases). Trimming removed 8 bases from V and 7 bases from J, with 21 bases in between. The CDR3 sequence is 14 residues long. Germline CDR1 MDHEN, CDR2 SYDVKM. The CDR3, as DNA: TGTGCCAGCGCCTCTGGTGGGGCGACACAGGAGCAGTACTTC. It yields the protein CASASGGATQEQYF.

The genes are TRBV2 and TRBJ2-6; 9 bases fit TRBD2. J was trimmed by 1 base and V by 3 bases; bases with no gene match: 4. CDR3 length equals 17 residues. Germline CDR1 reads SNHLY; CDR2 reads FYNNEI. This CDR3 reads CASSDGSGGSGANVLTF. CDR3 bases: TGTGCCAGCAGTGATGGCAGCGGGGGGTCTGGGGCCAACGTCCTGACTTTC.

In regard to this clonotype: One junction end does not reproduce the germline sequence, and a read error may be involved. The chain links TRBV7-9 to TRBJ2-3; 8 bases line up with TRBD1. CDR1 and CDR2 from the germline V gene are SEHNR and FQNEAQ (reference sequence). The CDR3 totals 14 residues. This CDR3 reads CASSSSGGKDTQYF. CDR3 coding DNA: TGCGCCAGCAGCAGCTCAGGGGGCAAAGATACGCAGTATTTT.

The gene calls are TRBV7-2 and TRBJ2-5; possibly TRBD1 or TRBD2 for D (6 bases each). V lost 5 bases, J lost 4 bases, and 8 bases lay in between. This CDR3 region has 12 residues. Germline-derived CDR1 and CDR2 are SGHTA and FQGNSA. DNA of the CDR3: TGTGCCAGCAGCGGAGGGGGAGAGACCCAGTACTTC. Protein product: CASSGGGETQYF.

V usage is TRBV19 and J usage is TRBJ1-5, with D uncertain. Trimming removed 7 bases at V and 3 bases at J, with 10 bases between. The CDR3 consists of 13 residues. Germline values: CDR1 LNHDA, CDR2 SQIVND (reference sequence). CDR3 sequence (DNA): TGTGCCAGTACTTGGGGTAACAATCAGCCCCAGCATTTT. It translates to CASTWGNNQPQHF.

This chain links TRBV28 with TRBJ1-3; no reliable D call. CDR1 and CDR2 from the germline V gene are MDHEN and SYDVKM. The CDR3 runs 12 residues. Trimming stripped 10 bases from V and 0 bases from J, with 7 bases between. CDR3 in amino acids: CATLSSGNTIYF. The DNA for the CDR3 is TGTGCCACACTATCCTCTGGAAACACCATATATTTT.

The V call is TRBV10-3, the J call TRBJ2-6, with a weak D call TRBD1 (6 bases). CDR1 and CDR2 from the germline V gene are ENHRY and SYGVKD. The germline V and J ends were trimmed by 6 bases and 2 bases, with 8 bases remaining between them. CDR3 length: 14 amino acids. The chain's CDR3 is CAIRTGTGANVLTF. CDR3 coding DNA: TGTGCCATCAGGACAGGAACTGGGGCCAACGTCCTGACTTTC.

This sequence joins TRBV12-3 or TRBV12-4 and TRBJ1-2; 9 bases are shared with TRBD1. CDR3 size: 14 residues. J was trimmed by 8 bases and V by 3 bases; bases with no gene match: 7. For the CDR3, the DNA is TGTGCCAGCAGTTTCACCGGGACAGGGCACGGCTACACCTTC. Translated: CASSFTGTGHGYTF.

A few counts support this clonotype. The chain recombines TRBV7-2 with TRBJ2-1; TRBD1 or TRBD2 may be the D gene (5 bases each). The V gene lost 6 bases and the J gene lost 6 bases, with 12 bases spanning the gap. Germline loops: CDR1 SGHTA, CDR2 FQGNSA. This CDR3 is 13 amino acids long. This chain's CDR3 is CASRPGQSNEQFF. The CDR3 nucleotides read TGTGCCAGCAGACCGGGGCAGAGCAATGAGCAGTTCTTC.

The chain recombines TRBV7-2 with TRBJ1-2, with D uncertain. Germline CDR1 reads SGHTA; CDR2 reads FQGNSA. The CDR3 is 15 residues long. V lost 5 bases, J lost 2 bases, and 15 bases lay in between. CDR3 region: CASSNDIGGNYGYTF. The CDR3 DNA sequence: TGTGCCAGCAGCAACGACATCGGAGGGAACTATGGCTACACCTTC.

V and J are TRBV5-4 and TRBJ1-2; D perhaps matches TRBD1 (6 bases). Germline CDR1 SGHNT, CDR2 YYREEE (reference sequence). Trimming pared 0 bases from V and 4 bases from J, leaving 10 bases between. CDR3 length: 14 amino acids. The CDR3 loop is CASSLGTDSYGYTF. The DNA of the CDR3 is TGTGCCAGCAGCTTGGGGACAGATAGCTATGGCTACACCTTC.

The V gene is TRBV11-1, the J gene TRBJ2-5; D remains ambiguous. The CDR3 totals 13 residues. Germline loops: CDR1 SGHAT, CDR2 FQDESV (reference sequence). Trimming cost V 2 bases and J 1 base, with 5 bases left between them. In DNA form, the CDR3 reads TGTGCCAGCAGCTTAAGGTTCCAAGAGACCCAGTACTTC. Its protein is CASSLRFQETQYF.

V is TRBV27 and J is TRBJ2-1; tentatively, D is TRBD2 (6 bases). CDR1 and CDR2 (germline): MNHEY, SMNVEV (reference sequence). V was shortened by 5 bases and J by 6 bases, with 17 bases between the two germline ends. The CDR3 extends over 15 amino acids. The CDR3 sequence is CASSTRILEGNEQFF. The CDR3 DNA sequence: TGTGCCAGCAGTACGCGAATCCTGGAGGGCAATGAGCAGTTCTTC.

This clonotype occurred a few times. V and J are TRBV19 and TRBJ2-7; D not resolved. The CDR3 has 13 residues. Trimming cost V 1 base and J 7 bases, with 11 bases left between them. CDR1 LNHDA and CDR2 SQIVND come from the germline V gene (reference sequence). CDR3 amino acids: CASSIVENGEQYF. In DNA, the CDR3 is TGTGCCAGTAGTATAGTTGAGAACGGGGAGCAGTACTTC. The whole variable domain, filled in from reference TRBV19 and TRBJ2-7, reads DGGITQSPKYLFRKEGQNVTLSCEQNLNHDAMYWYRQDPGQGLRLIYYSQIVNDFQKGDIAEGYSVSREKKESFPLTVTSAQKNPTAFYLCASSIVENGEQYFGPGTRLTVT.